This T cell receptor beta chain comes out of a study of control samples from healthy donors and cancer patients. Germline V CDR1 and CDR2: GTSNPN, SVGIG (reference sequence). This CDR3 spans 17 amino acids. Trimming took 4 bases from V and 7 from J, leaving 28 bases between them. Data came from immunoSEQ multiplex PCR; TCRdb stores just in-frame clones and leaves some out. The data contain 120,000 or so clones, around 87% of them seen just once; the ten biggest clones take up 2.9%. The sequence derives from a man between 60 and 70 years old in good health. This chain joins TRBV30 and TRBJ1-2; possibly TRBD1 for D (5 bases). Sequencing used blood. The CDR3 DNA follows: TGTGCCTGGACCCCGGGGTGGGGGGAAGCTAGGGCGAGTGGCTACACCTTC. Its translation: CAWTPGWGEARASGYTF.